This is a list of T cell receptor beta chains from one sample in a study of blood T cell repertoires in COVID-19. Clones were read by immunoSEQ multiplex PCR, and TCRdb kept only the in-frame ones, dropping some. The data show about 220,000 clones, 83% seen once. Sequencing was done on a sample of PBMCs or T cells enriched from blood (not recorded which). These receptors were collected from a woman between 50 and 59 years old who had been exposed to COVID-19. CDR3s include the opening cysteine and the closing phenylalanine or tryptophan. A D gene is named only where the DNA matches it firmly. Rows give clone size only sometimes, using once, few, many, or a class for an expanded clone.

.,.,TRBV12-5,TRBJ2-7,TGTGCTAGTGGTTCCGGGGGAGGAACCTACGAGCAGTACTTC,CASGSGGGTYEQYF
.,TRBD2,TRBV15,TRBJ2-3,TGTGCCACCAGCAGGACTAGCGGGGGGAACACAGATACGCAGTATTTT,CATSRTSGGNTDTQYF
.,.,TRBV5-4,TRBJ1-1,TGTGCCAGCAGCTTGGACCCGAGGAACACTGAAGCTTTCTTT,CASSLDPRNTEAFF
once,.,TRBV30,TRBJ1-2,TGTGCCTGGAGTCTCCAGGGCGCCGGGGGATATGGCTACACCTTC,CAWSLQGAGGYGYTF
.,TRBD1,TRBV30,TRBJ1-1,TGTGCCTGGGACCCCAACGGGCAGGGGGCTGAAGCTTTCTTT,CAWDPNGQGAEAFF
.,TRBD2,TRBV3-1/TRBV3-2,TRBJ2-1,TGTGCCAGCAGCCAAGAGACTAGCGCACTCAATGAGCAGTTCTTC,CASSQETSALNEQFF
.,.,TRBV10-3,TRBJ1-5,TGTGCCTCCGGTGGGGCAGGGGGCAATCAGCCCCAGCATTTT,CASGGAGGNQPQHF
.,.,TRBV10-1,TRBJ1-2,TGCGCCAGCAGTGAGTCGAACGCGGGAAACTATGGCTACACCTTC,CASSESNAGNYGYTF
.,TRBD1,TRBV3-1/TRBV3-2,TRBJ1-1,TGTGCCAGCAGCGGGACAGGACGCACTGAAGCTTTCTTT,CASSGTGRTEAFF
once,.,TRBV7-9,TRBJ1-6,TGTGCCAGCACCCCGGGGGGGGGCGCGATCAATAATTCACCCCTCCACTTT,CASTPGGGAINNSPLHF
.,TRBD1,TRBV19,TRBJ2-5,TGTGCCAGTTCTTCGTGGCCCGGGACAGGGAAAGAGACCCAGTACTTC,CASSSWPGTGKETQYF
.,TRBD1,TRBV3-1/TRBV3-2,TRBJ1-5,TGTGCCAGCAGTCAGACAGGGGGCGTGGGACCTAATCAGCCCCAGCATTTT,CASSQTGGVGPNQPQHF
once,.,TRBV5-3,TRBJ1-4,TGTGCCAGAAGCCCCAGCAGGCTCCATAAGCTGTTTTTT,CARSPSRLHKLFF
.,.,TRBV5-5,TRBJ2-7,TGTGCCAGCAGCTTGAGCGGTGGGCCCTACGAGCAGTACTTC,CASSLSGGPYEQYF
.,.,TRBV6-5,TRBJ1-2,TGTGCCAGCAGTTCCCCAAGGAGCCAGTATAGGGGCTACACCTTC,CASSSPRSQYRGYTF
.,.,TRBV27,TRBJ1-1,TGTGCCAGCAGTTTATCGAGATTGAGAGGGGGCACTGAAGCTTTCTTT,CASSLSRLRGGTEAFF
.,.,TRBV11-2,TRBJ1-1,TGTGCCAGCAGGAACACCAGGAACACTGAAGCTTTCTTT,CASRNTRNTEAFF
.,.,TRBV5-4,TRBJ1-1,TGTGCCAGCAGCCCCCTGGGAGGGACGAACACTGAAGCTTTCTTT,CASSPLGGTNTEAFF
.,.,TRBV19,TRBJ1-1,TGTGCCAGTACCGAGGTCCTCCACACTGAAGCTTTCTTT,CASTEVLHTEAFF
few,TRBD2,TRBV30,TRBJ2-5,TGTGCTGGACGGGGGGGGCAAGAGACCCAGTACTTC,CAGRGGQETQYF
.,TRBD1,TRBV14,TRBJ1-2,TGTGCCAGCAGCCGGCGGGACAGCTATGGCTACACCTTC,CASSRRDSYGYTF
.,.,TRBV2,TRBJ2-7,TGTGCCACCCTGGGCGGGGAAACCTACGAGCAGTACTTC,CATLGGETYEQYF
.,TRBD1,TRBV5-1,TRBJ1-6,TGCGCCAGCAGCTTGGCGCCGGGACAGGGCTCCTCACCCCTCCACTTT,CASSLAPGQGSSPLHF
.,.,TRBV7-2,TRBJ2-5,TGTGCCAGCAGCTTAGGGACACCCCAAGAGACCCAGTACTTC,CASSLGTPQETQYF
.,TRBD1,TRBV7-2,TRBJ1-6,TGTGCCAGCAGCGTGGGACAGCCTAATTCACCCCTCCACTTT,CASSVGQPNSPLHF
.,.,TRBV18,TRBJ2-6,TGTGCCAGCTCACCTGCCAGGTCCTCTGGGGCCAACGTCCTGACTTTC,CASSPARSSGANVLTF
once,TRBD2,TRBV4-2,TRBJ2-1,TGTGCCAGCAGCCGTAGCGGGGGCCCAAATGAGCAGTTCTTC,CASSRSGGPNEQFF
.,TRBD1,TRBV28,TRBJ1-5,TGTGCCGGGGGGGGGACAGGGAACGGTCAGCCCCAGCATTTT,CAGGGTGNGQPQHF
.,.,TRBV11-2,TRBJ2-2,TGTGCCAGCAGCTTACGGGTAGCCACGAACACCGGGGAGCTGTTTTTT,CASSLRVATNTGELFF
once,.,TRBV27,TRBJ2-3,TGTGCCAGCAGTTTACGTCCCGGGGAGGCGCAGTATTTT,CASSLRPGEAQYF
.,.,TRBV6-4,TRBJ1-6,TGTGCCAGCAGTGCCGGGGATAATTCACCCCTCCACTTT,CASSAGDNSPLHF
.,TRBD1,TRBV29-1,TRBJ1-4,TGCAGCGTCAGGACAGGAACTGTAGAAAAACTGTTTTTT,CSVRTGTVEKLFF
.,.,TRBV28,TRBJ1-2,TGTGCCAGCAGCCCCCCCGGGGGTCTAGGAGGTTATGGCTACACCTTC,CASSPPGGLGGYGYTF
.,TRBD1,TRBV6-2/TRBV6-3,TRBJ2-2,TGTGCCAGCAGTTACAGACAGGGGGCCGGGGAGCTGTTTTTT,CASSYRQGAGELFF
few,.,TRBV3-1/TRBV3-2,TRBJ1-1,TGTGCCAGCAGCCCCGGGGGGGGAGAATTGAACACTGAAGCTTTCTTT,CASSPGGGELNTEAFF
.,.,TRBV9,TRBJ1-3,TGTGCCAGCAGCGCCCTCCAGGGAAACACCATATATTTT,CASSALQGNTIYF
.,TRBD2,TRBV6-6,TRBJ2-1,TGTGCCAGCAGTCGGGGACTAGCGGTGGGAGGGGCCTACAATGAGCAGTTCTTC,CASSRGLAVGGAYNEQFF
.,.,TRBV27,TRBJ2-3,TGTGCCAGTGGCGGGGGCACAGATACGCAGTATTTT,CASGGGTDTQYF
.,TRBD2,TRBV5-1,TRBJ2-1,TGCGCCAGCAGCTTGGTCCGGGGGGTACCCTACAATGAGCAGTTCTTC,CASSLVRGVPYNEQFF
once,TRBD1,TRBV18,TRBJ1-2,TGTGCCAGCTCACCCGGACAGGGGCCTACCTATGGCTACACCTTC,CASSPGQGPTYGYTF
.,TRBD1,TRBV2,TRBJ1-6,TGTGCCAGCAGTGAGGGACAGGGAATATCACCCCTCCACTTT,CASSEGQGISPLHF
.,.,TRBV10-3,TRBJ2-7,TGTGCCATCAGTGAGGCCCTACAGGACGAGCAGTACTTC,CAISEALQDEQYF